A selection of T cell receptor beta chains follows, all from one sample in a study of brain T cells in children with intractable seizures. Data came from immunoSEQ multiplex PCR; TCRdb stores just in-frame clones and leaves some out. Among about 340,000 clones listed, about 94% were seen once. This specimen was peripheral blood, taken about 5 months after surgery. These receptor sequences come from a boy younger than two with tuberous sclerosis and intractable seizures. CDR3s include the opening cysteine and the closing phenylalanine or tryptophan. D genes are given only for firm matches.

j_gene,v_gene,d_gene,CDR3aa,CDR3nt
TRBJ2-5,TRBV7-7,NA,CASSLITTQETQYF,TGTGCTAGCAGCTTAATAACCACCCAAGAGACCCAGTACTTC
TRBJ2-5,TRBV29-1,NA,CTGGVQGETQYF,TGCACCGGGGGAGTCCAGGGGGAGACCCAGTACTTC
TRBJ2-2,TRBV2,TRBD1,CASSEDNRGPGELFF,TGTGCCAGCAGTGAAGATAACAGGGGGCCCGGGGAGCTGTTTTTT
TRBJ2-3,TRBV7-3,TRBD2,CASSLVASGFDTQYF,TGTGCCAGCAGCTTAGTGGCTAGCGGGTTTGATACGCAGTATTTT
TRBJ1-5,TRBV2,TRBD1,CASSRGQATYQPQHF,TGTGCCAGCAGCCGCGGACAGGCGACATATCAGCCCCAGCATTTT
TRBJ1-2,TRBV30,NA,CAWSGDRFYGYTF,TGTGCCTGGAGTGGTGATCGCTTTTATGGCTACACCTTC
TRBJ2-7,TRBV4-2,TRBD1,CASSQEDGSTGEQYF,TGTGCCAGCAGCCAAGAAGATGGGTCGACAGGGGAGCAGTACTTC
TRBJ2-3,TRBV4-2,TRBD2,CASSQASTSGGGDTQYF,TGTGCCAGCAGCCAAGCTTCGACTAGCGGAGGGGGAGATACGCAGTATTTT
TRBJ1-3,TRBV11-3,NA,CASSLGVEVDTIYF,TGTGCCAGCAGCTTGGGGGTTGAAGTGGACACCATATATTTT
TRBJ2-5,TRBV2,NA,CASSAGPGETQYF,TGTGCCAGCAGCGCGGGGCCCGGGGAGACCCAGTACTTC
TRBJ1-5,TRBV19,TRBD1,CASSIPTGGSQPQHF,TGTGCCAGTAGTATCCCAACAGGGGGTAGTCAGCCCCAGCATTTT
TRBJ2-1,TRBV10-3,TRBD1,CAISERGPGTYNEQFF,TGTGCCATCAGTGAGAGGGGGCCCGGGACCTACAATGAGCAGTTCTTC